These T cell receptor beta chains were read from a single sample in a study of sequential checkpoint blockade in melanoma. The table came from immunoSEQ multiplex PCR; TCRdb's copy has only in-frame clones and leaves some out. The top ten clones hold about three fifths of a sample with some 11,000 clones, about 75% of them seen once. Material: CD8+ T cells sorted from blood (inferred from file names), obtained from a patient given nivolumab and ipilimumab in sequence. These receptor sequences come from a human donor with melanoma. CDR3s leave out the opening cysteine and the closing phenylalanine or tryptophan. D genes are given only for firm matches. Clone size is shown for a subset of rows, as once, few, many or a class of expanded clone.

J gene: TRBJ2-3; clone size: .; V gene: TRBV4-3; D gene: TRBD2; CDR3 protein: ASSQEGAGALAGADTQY
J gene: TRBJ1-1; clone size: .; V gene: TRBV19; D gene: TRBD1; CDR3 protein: ASDPGTAEAF
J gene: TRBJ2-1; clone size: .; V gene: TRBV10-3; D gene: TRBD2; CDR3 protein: AIAGLAANEQF
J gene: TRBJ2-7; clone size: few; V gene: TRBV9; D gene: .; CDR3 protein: ASSPPDSGAFYEQY
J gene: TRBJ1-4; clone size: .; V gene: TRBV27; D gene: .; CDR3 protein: ASSLGLGPNEKLF
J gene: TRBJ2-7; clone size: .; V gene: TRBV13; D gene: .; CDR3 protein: ASSPHYGGVEQY
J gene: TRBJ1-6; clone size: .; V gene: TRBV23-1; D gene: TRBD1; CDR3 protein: ASSQSEAGGPVSPLH
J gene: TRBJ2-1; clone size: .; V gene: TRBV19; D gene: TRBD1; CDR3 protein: ASSIYGDRGDEQF
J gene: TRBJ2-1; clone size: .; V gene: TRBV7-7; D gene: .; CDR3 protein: ASSAGTGWEQF
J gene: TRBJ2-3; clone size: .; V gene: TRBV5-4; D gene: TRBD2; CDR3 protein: ASSLGLDSSTDTQY
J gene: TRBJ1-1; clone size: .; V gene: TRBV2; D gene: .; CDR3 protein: ASSEAGRRGSQNTEAF
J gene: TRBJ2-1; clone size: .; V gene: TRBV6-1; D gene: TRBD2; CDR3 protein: ASGREAHNEQF